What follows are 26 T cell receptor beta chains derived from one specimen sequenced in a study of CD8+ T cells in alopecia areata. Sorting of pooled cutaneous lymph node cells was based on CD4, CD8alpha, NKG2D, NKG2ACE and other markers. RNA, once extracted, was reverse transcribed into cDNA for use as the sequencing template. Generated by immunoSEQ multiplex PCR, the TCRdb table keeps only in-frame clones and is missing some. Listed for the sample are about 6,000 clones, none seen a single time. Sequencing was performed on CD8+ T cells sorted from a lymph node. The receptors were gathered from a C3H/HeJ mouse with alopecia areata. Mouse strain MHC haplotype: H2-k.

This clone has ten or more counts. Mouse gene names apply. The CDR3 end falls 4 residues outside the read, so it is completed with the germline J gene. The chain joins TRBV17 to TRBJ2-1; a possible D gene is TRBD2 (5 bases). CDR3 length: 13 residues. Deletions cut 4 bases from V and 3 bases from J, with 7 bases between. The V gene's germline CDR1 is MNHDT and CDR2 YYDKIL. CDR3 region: CASSMGSYAEQFF. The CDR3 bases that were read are TGTGCTAGCAGTATGGGGTCCTATGCT.

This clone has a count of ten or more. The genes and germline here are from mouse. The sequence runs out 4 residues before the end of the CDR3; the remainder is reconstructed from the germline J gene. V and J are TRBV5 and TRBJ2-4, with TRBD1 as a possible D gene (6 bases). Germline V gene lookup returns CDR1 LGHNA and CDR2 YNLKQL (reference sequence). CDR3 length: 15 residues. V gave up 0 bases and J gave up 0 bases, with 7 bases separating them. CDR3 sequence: CASSQDRGSQNTLYF. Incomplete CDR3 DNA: TGTGCCAGCAGCCAAGACAGGGGTAGTCAAAAC.

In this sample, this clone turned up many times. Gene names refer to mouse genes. CDR3 DNA (partial): TGTGCCAGCTCTCTCATAGGGAACACCGGG. This gives the protein CASSLIGNTG. The whole CDR3 reads CASSLIGNTGQLYF. This sequence joins TRBV12-1 and TRBJ2-2; no firm D call. The missing CDR3 end, 4 residues past where the read stops, is filled in from the germline J gene. V was pared by 0 bases and J by 2 bases, with 6 bases between. Germline assignment: CDR1 SGHSN and CDR2 HYEKVE. CDR3 length equals 14 residues.

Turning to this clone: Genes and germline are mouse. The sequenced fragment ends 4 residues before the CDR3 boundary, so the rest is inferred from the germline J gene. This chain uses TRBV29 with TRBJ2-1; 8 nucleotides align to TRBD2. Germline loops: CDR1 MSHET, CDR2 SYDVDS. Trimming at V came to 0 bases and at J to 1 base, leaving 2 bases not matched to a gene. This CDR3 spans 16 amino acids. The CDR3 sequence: CASSLSNWGNYAEQFF. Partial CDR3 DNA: TGTGCTAGCAGTTTATCAAACTGGGGGAACTATGCT.

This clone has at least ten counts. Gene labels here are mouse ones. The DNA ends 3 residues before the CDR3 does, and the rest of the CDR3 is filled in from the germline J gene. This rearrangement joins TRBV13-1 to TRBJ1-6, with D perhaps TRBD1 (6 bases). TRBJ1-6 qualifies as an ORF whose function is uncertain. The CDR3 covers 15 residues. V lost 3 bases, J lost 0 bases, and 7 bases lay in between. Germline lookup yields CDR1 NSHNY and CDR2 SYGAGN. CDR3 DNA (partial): TGTGCCAGCAGTGGGGACATTTCCTATAATTCGCCC. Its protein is CASSGDISYNSP. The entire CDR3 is CASSGDISYNSPLYF.

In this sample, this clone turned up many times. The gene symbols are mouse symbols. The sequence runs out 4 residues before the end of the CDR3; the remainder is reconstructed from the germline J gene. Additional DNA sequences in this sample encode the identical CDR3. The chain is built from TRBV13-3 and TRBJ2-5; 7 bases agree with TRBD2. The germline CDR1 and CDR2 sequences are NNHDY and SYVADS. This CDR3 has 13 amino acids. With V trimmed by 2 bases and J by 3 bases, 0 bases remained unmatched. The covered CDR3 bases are TGTGCCAGCAGTGACTGGGGGCAAGAC. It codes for CASSDWGQD. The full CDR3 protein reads CASSDWGQDTQYF.

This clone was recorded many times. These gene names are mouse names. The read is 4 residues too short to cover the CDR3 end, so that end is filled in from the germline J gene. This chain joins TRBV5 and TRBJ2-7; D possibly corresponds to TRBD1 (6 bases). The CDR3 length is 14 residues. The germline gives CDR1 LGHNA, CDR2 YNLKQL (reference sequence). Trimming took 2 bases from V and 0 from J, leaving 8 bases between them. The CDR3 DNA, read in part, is TGTGCCAGCAGCCAAACAGGGAACTCCTAT. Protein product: CASSQTGNSY. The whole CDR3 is CASSQTGNSYEQYF.

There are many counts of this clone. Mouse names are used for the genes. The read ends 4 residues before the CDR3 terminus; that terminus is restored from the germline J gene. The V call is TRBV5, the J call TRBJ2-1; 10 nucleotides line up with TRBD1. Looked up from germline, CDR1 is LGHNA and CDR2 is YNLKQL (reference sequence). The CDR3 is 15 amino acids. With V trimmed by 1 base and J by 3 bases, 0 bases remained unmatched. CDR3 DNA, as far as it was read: TGTGCCAGCAGCCAAGGGACAGGGGGCTATGCT. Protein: CASSQGTGGYA. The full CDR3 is CASSQGTGGYAEQFF.

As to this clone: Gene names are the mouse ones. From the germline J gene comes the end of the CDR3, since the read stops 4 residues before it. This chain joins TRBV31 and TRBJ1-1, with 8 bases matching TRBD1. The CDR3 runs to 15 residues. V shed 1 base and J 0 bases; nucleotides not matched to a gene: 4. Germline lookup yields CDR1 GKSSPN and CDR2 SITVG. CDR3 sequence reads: CAWSRDRPANTEVFF. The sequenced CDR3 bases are TGTGCCTGGAGTCGGGACAGGCCTGCAAACACA.

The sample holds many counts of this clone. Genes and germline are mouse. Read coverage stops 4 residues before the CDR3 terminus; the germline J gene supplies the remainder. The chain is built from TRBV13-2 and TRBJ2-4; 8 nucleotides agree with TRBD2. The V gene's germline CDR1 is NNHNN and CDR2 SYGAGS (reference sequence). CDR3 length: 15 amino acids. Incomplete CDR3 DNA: TGTGCCAGCGGTGCCCCCGACTGGGGAGAAAAC. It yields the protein CASGAPDWGEN. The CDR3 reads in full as CASGAPDWGENTLYF.

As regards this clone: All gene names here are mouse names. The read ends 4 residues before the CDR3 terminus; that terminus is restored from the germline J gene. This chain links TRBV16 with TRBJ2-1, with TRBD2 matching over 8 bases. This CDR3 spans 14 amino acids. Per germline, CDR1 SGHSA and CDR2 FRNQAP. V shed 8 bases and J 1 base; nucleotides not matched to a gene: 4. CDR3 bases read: TGTGCAAGCTGTTGGGGGGGGAACTATGCT. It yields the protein CASCWGGNYA. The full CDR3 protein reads CASCWGGNYAEQFF.

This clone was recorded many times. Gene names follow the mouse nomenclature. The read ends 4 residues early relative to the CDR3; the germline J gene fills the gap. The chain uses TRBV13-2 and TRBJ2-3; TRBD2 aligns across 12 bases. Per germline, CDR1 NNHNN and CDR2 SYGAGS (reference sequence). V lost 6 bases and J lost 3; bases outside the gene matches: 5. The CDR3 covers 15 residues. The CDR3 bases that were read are TGTGCCAGCGAAGACTGGGGGGGCGGAGCAGAA. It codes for CASEDWGGGAE. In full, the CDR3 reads CASEDWGGGAETLYF.

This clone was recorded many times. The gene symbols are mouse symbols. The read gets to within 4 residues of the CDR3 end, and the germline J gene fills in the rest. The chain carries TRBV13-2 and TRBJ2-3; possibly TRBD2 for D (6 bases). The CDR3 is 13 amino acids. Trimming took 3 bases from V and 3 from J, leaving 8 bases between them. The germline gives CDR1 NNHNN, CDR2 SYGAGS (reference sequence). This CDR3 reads CASGGWGAETLYF. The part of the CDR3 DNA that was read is TGTGCCAGCGGTGGGTGGGGGGCAGAA.

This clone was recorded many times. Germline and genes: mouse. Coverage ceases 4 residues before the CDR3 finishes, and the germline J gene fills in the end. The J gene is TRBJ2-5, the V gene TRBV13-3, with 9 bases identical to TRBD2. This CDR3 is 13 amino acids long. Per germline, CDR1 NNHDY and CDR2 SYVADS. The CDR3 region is CASSGLGEDTQYF. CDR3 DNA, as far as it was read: TGTGCCAGCAGTGGACTGGGGGAAGAC.

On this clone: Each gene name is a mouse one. CDR3 loop: CASSDDRGNSDYTF. The sequenced part of the CDR3 DNA is TGTGCCAGCAGTGATGACAGGGGAAACTCC. This chain connects TRBV13-1 to TRBJ1-2; 7 bases agree with TRBD1. The CDR3 end is not reached by the read, which stops 4 residues before it; the germline J gene fills it in. The CDR3 is 14 residues long. The V gene's germline CDR1 is NSHNY and CDR2 SYGAGN. Trimming cost V 0 bases and J 1 base; bases outside gene matches: 0.

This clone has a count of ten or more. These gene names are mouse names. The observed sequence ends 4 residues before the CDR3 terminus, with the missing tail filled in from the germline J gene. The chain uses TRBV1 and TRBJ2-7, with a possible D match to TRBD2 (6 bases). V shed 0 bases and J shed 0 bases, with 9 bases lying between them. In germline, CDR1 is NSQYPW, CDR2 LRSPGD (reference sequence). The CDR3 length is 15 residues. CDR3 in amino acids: CTCSAEWGSSYEQYF. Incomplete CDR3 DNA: TGCACCTGCAGTGCAGAATGGGGGAGCTCCTAT.

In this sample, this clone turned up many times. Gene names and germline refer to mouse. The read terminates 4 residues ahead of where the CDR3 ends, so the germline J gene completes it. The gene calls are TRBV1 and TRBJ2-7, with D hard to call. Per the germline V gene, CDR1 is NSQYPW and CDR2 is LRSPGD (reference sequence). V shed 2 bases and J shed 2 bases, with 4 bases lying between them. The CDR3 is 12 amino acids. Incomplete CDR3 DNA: TGCACCTGCAGTGCAACAGCCTAT. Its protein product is CTCSATAY. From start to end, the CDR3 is CTCSATAYEQYF.

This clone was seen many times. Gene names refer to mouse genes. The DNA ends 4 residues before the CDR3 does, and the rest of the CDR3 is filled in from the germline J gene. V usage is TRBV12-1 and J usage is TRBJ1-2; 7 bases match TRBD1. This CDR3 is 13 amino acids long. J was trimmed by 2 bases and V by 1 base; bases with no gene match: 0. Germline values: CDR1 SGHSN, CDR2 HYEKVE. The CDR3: CASSLQGNSDYTF. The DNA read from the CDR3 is TGTGCCAGCTCTCTACAGGGGAACTCC.

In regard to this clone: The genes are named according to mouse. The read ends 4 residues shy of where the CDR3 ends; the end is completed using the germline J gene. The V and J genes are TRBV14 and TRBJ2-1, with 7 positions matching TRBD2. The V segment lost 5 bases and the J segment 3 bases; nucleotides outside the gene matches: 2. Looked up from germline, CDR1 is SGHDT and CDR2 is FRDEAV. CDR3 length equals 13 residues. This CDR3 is CASRPGGYAEQFF. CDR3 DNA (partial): TGTGCCAGCAGGCCTGGGGGCTATGCT.

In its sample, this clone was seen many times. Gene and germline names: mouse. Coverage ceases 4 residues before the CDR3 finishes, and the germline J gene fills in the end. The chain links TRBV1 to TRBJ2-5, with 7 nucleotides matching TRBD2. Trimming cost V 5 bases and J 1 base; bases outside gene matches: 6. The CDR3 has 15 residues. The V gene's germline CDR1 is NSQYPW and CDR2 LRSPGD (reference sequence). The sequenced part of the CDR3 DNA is TGCACCTGCAGTCCCAGACTGGGCCACCAAGAC. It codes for CTCSPRLGHQD. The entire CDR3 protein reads CTCSPRLGHQDTQYF.

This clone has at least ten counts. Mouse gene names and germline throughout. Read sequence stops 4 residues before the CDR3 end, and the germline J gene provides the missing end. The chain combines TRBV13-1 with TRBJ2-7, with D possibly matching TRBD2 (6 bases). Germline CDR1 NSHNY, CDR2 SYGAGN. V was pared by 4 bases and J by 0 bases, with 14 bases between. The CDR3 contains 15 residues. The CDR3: CASSPMGVSSYEQYF. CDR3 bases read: TGTGCCAGCAGTCCAATGGGGGTCAGCTCCTAT.

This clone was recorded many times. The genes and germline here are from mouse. The CDR3 sequence: CASSEPTGDQDTQYF. CDR3 bases read: TGTGCCAGCAGTGAGCCCACAGGGGACCAAGAC. The genes are TRBV13-3 and TRBJ2-5; TRBD1 aligns across 7 bases. The read halts 4 residues ahead of the CDR3 end, with the missing end drawn from the germline J gene. The germline V gene has CDR1 NNHDY and CDR2 SYVADS. The CDR3 consists of 15 residues. With 2 bases clipped from V and 1 base from J, the junction kept 4 bases outside the gene matches.

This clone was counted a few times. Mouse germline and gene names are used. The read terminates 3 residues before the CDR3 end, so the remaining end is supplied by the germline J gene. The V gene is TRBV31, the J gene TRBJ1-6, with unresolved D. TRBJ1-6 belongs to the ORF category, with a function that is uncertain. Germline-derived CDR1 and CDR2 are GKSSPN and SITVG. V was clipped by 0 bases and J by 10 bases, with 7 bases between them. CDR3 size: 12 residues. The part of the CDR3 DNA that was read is TGTGCCTGGAGTCTGAGGGTGTCGCCC. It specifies CAWSLRVSP. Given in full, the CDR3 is CAWSLRVSPLYF.

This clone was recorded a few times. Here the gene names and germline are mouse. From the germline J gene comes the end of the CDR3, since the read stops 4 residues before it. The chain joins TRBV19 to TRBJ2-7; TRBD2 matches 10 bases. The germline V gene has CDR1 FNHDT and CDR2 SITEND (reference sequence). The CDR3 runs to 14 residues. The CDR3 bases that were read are TGTGCCAGCAGTCTCAGGGACTGGGGCCAT. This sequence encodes CASSLRDWGH. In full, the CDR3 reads CASSLRDWGHEQYF.

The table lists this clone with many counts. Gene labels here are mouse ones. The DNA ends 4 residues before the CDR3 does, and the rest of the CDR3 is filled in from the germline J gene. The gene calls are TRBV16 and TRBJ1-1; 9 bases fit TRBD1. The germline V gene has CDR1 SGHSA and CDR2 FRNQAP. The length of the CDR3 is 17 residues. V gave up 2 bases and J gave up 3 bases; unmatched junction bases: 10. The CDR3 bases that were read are TGTGCAAGCAGCTTATCCGGGACAGGGAAGGGAGACACA. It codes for CASSLSGTGKGDT. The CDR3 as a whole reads CASSLSGTGKGDTEVFF. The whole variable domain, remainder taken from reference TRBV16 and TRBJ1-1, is NAGVIQTPRHKVTGKGQEATLWCEPISGHSAVFWYRQTIVQGLEFLTYFRNQAPIDDSGMPKERFSAQMPNQSHSTLKIQSTQPQDSAVYLCASSLSGTGKGDTEVFFGKGTRLTVV.

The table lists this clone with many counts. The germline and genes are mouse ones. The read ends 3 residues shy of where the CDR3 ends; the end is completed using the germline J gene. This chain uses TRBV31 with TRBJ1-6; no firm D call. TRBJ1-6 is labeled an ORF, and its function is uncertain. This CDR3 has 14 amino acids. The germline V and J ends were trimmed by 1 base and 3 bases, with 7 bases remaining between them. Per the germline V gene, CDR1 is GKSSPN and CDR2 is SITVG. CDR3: CAWSPRNYNSPLYF. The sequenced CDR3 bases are TGTGCCTGGAGTCCCAGAAACTATAATTCGCCC.